The clone carrying this T cell receptor (beta chain) was observed many times. Its matching antigen is unknown. TCRdb ran MiXCR on the RT-PCR reads and lists one entry per CDR3 protein. The sample shows some 500,000 distinct CDR3 sequences, approximately 15% of them seen only once. This sample was included in a study of response to subunit inactivated influenza vaccine. Study conclusions and caveats: The authors proposed limited new T cell recruitment per seasonal influenza vaccination.

Trimming removed 0 bases from V and 5 bases from J, with 15 bases in between. The CDR3 length is 15 residues. Germline V CDR1 and CDR2: SGDLS, YYNGEE. The clonotype was recovered from a man between 50 and 75 years old who received an inactivated influenza vaccine. The chain links TRBV9 to TRBJ2-7; D is undetermined. The sequencing used CD4+ T cells sorted from PBMCs, collected roughly 24 months after vaccination. CDR3 in amino acids: CASSVAGGTNHEQYF. In nucleotides, the CDR3 is TGTGCCAGCAGCGTAGCGGGCGGAACAAACCACGAGCAGTACTTC. Full variable domain (rest looked up from reference TRBV9 and TRBJ2-7): DSGVTQTPKHLITATGQRVTLRCSPRSGDLSVYWYQQSLDQGLQFLIQYYNGEERAKGNILERFSAQQFPDLHSELNLSSLELGDSALYFCASSVAGGTNHEQYFGPGTRLTVT.